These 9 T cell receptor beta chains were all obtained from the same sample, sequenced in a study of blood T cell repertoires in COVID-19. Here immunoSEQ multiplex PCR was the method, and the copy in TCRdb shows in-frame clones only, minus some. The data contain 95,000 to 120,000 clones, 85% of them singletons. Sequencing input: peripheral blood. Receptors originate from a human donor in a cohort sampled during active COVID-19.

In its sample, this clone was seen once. DNA of the CDR3: TGTGCCAGCAGAAAAGGACAGGAATACAATGAGCAGTTCTTC. Amino acids: CASRKGQEYNEQFF. The chain links TRBV6-5 to TRBJ2-1; 7 bases line up with TRBD1. The CDR3 extends over 14 amino acids. J lost 4 bases, V lost 6 bases, and 6 bases had no gene match. CDR1 is MNHEY and CDR2 is SVGAGI in the germline V gene.

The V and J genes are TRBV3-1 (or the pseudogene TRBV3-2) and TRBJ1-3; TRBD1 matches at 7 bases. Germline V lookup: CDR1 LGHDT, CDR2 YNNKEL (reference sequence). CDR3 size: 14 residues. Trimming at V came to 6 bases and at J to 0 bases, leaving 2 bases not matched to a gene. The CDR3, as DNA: TGTGCCAGCAGTTGGGACAGCTCTGGAAACACCATATATTTT. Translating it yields CASSWDSSGNTIYF.

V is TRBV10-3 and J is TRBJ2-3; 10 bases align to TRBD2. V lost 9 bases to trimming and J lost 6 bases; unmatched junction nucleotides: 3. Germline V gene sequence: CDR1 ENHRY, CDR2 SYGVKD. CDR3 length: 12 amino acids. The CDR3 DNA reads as TGTGCCATTCAGCGGGGGGGTGATACGCAGTATTTT. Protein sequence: CAIQRGGDTQYF.

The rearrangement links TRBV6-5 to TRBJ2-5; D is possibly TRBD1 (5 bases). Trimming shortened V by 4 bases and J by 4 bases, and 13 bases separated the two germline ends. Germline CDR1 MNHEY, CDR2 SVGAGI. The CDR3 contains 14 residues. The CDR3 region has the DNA TGTGCCAGCAGTTCTACCAGGGCAGGAGAGACCCAGTACTTC. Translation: CASSSTRAGETQYF.

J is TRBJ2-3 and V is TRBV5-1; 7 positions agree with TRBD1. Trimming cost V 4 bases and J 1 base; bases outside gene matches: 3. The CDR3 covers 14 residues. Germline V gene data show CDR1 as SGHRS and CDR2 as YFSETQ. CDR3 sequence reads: CASSTGQGTDTQYF. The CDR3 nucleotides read TGCGCCAGCAGCACAGGACAGGGCACAGATACGCAGTATTTT.

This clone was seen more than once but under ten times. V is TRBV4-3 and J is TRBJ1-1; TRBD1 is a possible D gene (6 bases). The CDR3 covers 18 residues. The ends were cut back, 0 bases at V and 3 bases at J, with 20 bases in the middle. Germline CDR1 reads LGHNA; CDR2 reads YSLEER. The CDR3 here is CASSQERQSQGWHTEAFF. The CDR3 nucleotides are TGCGCCAGCAGCCAAGAACGCCAATCGCAGGGGTGGCACACTGAAGCTTTCTTT.

The CDR3 DNA sequence: TGTGCCAGCAGCCAAGCTGCTAGCCGGGAGCAGTTCTTC. Translating gives CASSQAASREQFF. This sequence joins TRBV14 and TRBJ2-1; D perhaps matches TRBD2 (5 bases). Trimming left V 1 base short and J 10 bases short, with 11 bases between. Germline CDR1 and CDR2: SGHDN and FVKESK. The CDR3 length is 13 residues.

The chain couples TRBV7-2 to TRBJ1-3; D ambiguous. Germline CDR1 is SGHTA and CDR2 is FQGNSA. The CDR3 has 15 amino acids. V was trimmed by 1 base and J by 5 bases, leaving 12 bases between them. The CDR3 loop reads CASSLGGSDRNTIYF. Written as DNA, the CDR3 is TGTGCCAGCAGCTTAGGCGGGAGTGATCGAAACACCATATATTTT.

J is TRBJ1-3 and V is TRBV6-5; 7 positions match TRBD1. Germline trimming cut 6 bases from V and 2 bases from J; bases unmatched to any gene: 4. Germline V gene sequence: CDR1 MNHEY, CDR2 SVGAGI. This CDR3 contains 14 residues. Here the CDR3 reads CASRRDRAGNTIYF. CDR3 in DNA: TGTGCCAGCAGAAGAGACAGGGCTGGAAACACCATATATTTT.